These T cell receptor beta chains were read from a single sample in a study of radiotherapy plus CTLA-4 blockade in lung cancer. Using immunoSEQ multiplex PCR, the repertoire was profiled, and TCRdb retains in-frame clones only, with some absent. The sample has about 90,000 clones; 60% to 80% are singletons. Sample: peripheral blood, taken from a patient treated with radiotherapy plus ipilimumab. The receptor source for this set is a human donor with non-small cell lung cancer that progressed on radiotherapy plus ipilimumab. CDR3s include the opening cysteine and the closing phenylalanine or tryptophan. The D gene is left open where the match is weak. Where a row states a size, it is once, few, many or the class of an expanded clone; other rows omit it.

d_call	cdr3_length	clone_size	v_call	j_call	cdr3_aa	cdr3_nt
-	15	-	TRBV27	TRBJ2-1	CASRRDMSSYNEQFF	TGTGCCAGCAGGCGGGACATGAGCTCCTACAATGAGCAGTTCTTC
TRBD1	16	-	TRBV4-3	TRBJ1-1	CASSQDSGGSNTEAFF	TGCGCCAGCAGCCAAGATTCAGGGGGCTCGAACACTGAAGCTTTCTTT
-	15	-	TRBV9	TRBJ2-1	CASSVRGDSYNEQFF	TGTGCCAGCAGCGTAAGAGGGGATTCCTACAATGAGCAGTTCTTC
-	15	-	TRBV5-4	TRBJ1-1	CASSFDGAVNTEAFF	TGTGCCAGCAGCTTTGATGGGGCGGTGAACACTGAAGCTTTCTTT
TRBD2	16	once	TRBV18	TRBJ2-7	CASSPRQAGGRDEQYF	TGTGCCAGCTCACCACGGCAAGCGGGGGGCCGGGACGAGCAGTACTTC
TRBD2	15	many	TRBV4-2	TRBJ2-1	CASSQEASGYNEQFF	TGTGCCAGCAGCCAAGAGGCTAGCGGTTACAATGAGCAGTTCTTC
TRBD2	14	-	TRBV28	TRBJ2-5	CASSFAGVQETQYF	TGTGCCAGCAGTTTTGCGGGGGTCCAAGAGACCCAGTACTTC
-	14	-	TRBV6-1	TRBJ1-5	CASQSLANNQPQHF	TGTGCCAGTCAATCCTTGGCCAACAATCAGCCCCAGCATTTT
-	14	-	TRBV6-5	TRBJ2-2	CASSWGQNTGELFF	TGTGCCAGCAGTTGGGGACAGAACACCGGGGAGCTGTTTTTT
TRBD2	16	-	TRBV5-4	TRBJ2-3	CASSRTSGGYPDTQYF	TGTGCCAGCAGCCGGACTAGCGGGGGGTACCCAGATACGCAGTATTTT
TRBD1	14	few	TRBV11-2	TRBJ2-7	CASSLVGQTYEQYF	TGTGCCAGCAGCTTAGTGGGACAGACCTACGAGCAGTACTTC
-	16	-	TRBV5-1	TRBJ2-5	CASSSSRSASQETQYF	TGCGCCAGCAGCTCCTCGCGGAGCGCCAGCCAAGAGACCCAGTACTTC
TRBD2	19	-	TRBV11-2	TRBJ2-1	CASSLGTSGPLSSYNEQFF	TGTGCCAGCAGCTTAGGAACTAGCGGGCCCCTTAGCTCCTACAATGAGCAGTTCTTC
TRBD1	16	-	TRBV9	TRBJ1-2	CASSVSRDRANYGYTF	TGTGCCAGCAGCGTTTCCCGGGACAGGGCCAACTATGGCTACACCTTC
-	12	-	TRBV7-9	TRBJ2-1	CASSLGGLEQFF	TGTGCCAGCAGCTTGGGGGGGCTTGAGCAGTTCTTC
TRBD1	14	-	TRBV6-5	TRBJ2-2	CASTRQGVSGELFF	TGTGCCAGCACAAGACAGGGAGTATCCGGGGAGCTGTTTTTT
TRBD2	17	-	TRBV28	TRBJ2-5	CASSFGWGGDPQETQYF	TGTGCCAGCAGTTTCGGGTGGGGGGGAGACCCTCAAGAGACCCAGTACTTC
-	15	-	TRBV4-2	TRBJ2-5	CASSQESGRKETQYF	TGTGCCAGCAGCCAAGAAAGTGGGAGGAAAGAGACCCAGTACTTC
TRBD2	15	-	TRBV7-9	TRBJ2-1	CASNLGTSENNEQFF	TGTGCCAGCAATTTGGGGACTAGCGAGAACAATGAGCAGTTCTTC
-	13	-	TRBV6-6	TRBJ2-1	CASTLGSWLEQFF	TGTGCCAGCACCCTGGGTAGTTGGCTTGAGCAGTTCTTC
-	15	-	TRBV27	TRBJ2-7	CASRTGHRGSDEQYF	TGTGCCAGCAGAACGGGACACCGGGGGAGCGACGAGCAGTACTTC
-	14	-	TRBV7-3	TRBJ2-3	CASSFSSRTDTQYF	TGTGCCAGCAGCTTCTCTAGCCGCACAGATACGCAGTATTTT
-	15	-	TRBV5-5	TRBJ2-1	CASSLAGSSYNEQFF	TGTGCCAGCAGCTTGGCCGGAAGCTCCTACAATGAGCAGTTCTTC
TRBD2	15	-	TRBV4-3	TRBJ2-7	CASSRQSRGDYEQYF	TGCGCCAGCAGCCGACAGTCCCGGGGGGACTACGAGCAGTACTTC
TRBD2	15	few	TRBV27	TRBJ2-1	CASSLRAGGLNEQFF	TGTGCCAGCAGTTTACGGGCGGGAGGGTTGAATGAGCAGTTCTTC
TRBD2	16	-	TRBV5-6	TRBJ2-3	CASSLDAAGSTDTQYF	TGTGCCAGCAGCTTGGATGCAGCGGGAAGCACAGATACGCAGTATTTT
-	14	few	TRBV7-9	TRBJ2-7	CASTTGASTYEQYF	TGTGCCAGCACCACCGGGGCCTCCACCTACGAGCAGTACTTC
-	13	once	TRBV27	TRBJ2-6	CASSLSGANVLTF	TGTGCCAGCAGCCTCTCTGGGGCCAACGTCCTGACTTTC
TRBD1	14	few	TRBV7-6	TRBJ2-7	CASSTGQGGYEQYF	TGTGCCAGCAGCACGGGACAGGGTGGCTACGAGCAGTACTTC
TRBD1	14	-	TRBV18	TRBJ1-2	CASSPQGQGQGYTF	TGTGCCAGCTCACCCCAAGGACAGGGGCAGGGCTACACCTTC
-	16	-	TRBV28	TRBJ2-7	CASSPPNPAEFYEQYF	TGTGCCAGCAGTCCCCCCAACCCGGCAGAATTCTACGAGCAGTACTTC
-	14	-	TRBV9	TRBJ2-3	CASTLRAGSDTQYF	TGTGCCAGCACCCTCAGAGCAGGATCAGATACGCAGTATTTT
-	14	-	TRBV5-1	TRBJ1-1	CASSLSQAATEAFF	TGCGCCAGCAGCTTATCACAGGCGGCCACTGAAGCTTTCTTT
-	14	few	TRBV18	TRBJ1-2	CASSPPKELYGYTF	TGTGCCAGCTCACCACCGAAGGAACTCTATGGCTACACCTTC
TRBD1	16	-	TRBV5-1	TRBJ1-4	CASSPLRGQVNEKLFF	TGCGCCAGCAGTCCCTTGCGGGGACAGGTCAATGAAAAACTGTTTTTT
-	15	few	TRBV2	TRBJ1-1	CASSETPIAGTEAFF	TGTGCCAGCAGTGAAACCCCTATTGCGGGGACTGAAGCTTTCTTT
-	15	-	TRBV7-9	TRBJ1-1	CASSLWTKSNTEAFF	TGTGCCAGCAGCCTCTGGACCAAGTCGAACACTGAAGCTTTCTTT
TRBD2	16	-	TRBV9	TRBJ2-3	CASSVTSGGAGDTQYF	TGTGCCAGCAGCGTTACTAGCGGGGGGGCTGGAGATACGCAGTATTTT
-	15	-	TRBV6-5	TRBJ1-1	CASSPRRGGGTEAFF	TGTGCCAGCAGTCCGAGGCGGGGGGGTGGCACTGAAGCTTTCTTT
TRBD2	16	-	TRBV6-5	TRBJ2-3	CASSYTSGGATDTQYF	TGTGCCAGCAGTTACACTAGCGGGGGGGCCACAGATACGCAGTATTTT
-	11	many	TRBV6-6	TRBJ2-5	CASTRGETQYF	TGTGCCAGCACTAGAGGGGAGACCCAGTACTTC
-	16	few	TRBV4-1	TRBJ1-2	CASSQETGTPAYGYTF	TGCGCCAGCAGCCAAGAGACGGGGACTCCGGCCTATGGCTACACCTTC
-	15	-	TRBV28	TRBJ2-7	CASSFAGLSSYEQYF	TGTGCCAGCAGTTTCGCAGGCCTCAGCTCCTACGAGCAGTACTTC
-	15	-	TRBV5-1	TRBJ2-5	CASSPDPGYQETQYF	TGCGCCAGCAGCCCGGATCCCGGGTACCAAGAGACCCAGTACTTC
-	12	-	TRBV2	TRBJ2-7	CASSRGAYEQYF	TGTGCCAGCTCTAGGGGGGCCTACGAGCAGTACTTC
TRBD2	16	-	TRBV19	TRBJ2-1	CASSILPSGSYNEQFF	TGTGCCAGTAGTATTTTACCTAGCGGGAGCTACAATGAGCAGTTCTTC
-	15	-	TRBV18	TRBJ1-1	CASSPGRFLGTEAFF	TGTGCCAGCTCACCGGGTCGGTTTCTGGGTACTGAAGCTTTCTTT
-	14	-	TRBV18	TRBJ2-7	CASSPPASAQEQYF	TGTGCCAGCTCACCACCGGCATCCGCACAGGAGCAGTACTTC
TRBD1	13	-	TRBV7-8	TRBJ1-2	CASSLSGTAGYTF	TGTGCCAGCAGCTTATCCGGGACAGCTGGCTACACCTTC
TRBD2	15	few	TRBV27	TRBJ2-1	CASSLAGGLSNEQFF	TGTGCCAGCAGTCTAGCGGGAGGTTTGTCCAATGAGCAGTTCTTC
-	15	-	TRBV4-2	TRBJ2-5	CASTKDSMAPETQYF	TGTGCCAGCACCAAAGACTCGATGGCCCCCGAGACCCAGTACTTC
-	12	-	TRBV11-3	TRBJ2-1	CASSLGPSAQFF	TGTGCCAGCAGCTTAGGGCCTAGCGCGCAGTTCTTC